A selection of T cell receptor beta chains follows, all from one sample in a study of blood T cell repertoires in COVID-19. The assay was immunoSEQ multiplex PCR, and TCRdb's table has in-frame clones only and misses some. Counted here are approximately 200,000 clones, around 84% occurring once; the ten biggest clones make up over 9.5%. The sequenced sample consisted of peripheral blood. These receptors were taken from a woman older than 75 with COVID-19, enrolled during active disease. CDR3s include the opening cysteine and the closing phenylalanine or tryptophan. Each record gives: CDR3 length, D gene, clone size, J gene, V gene, CDR3 DNA, CDR3 protein. D genes are given only for firm matches. Size is stated for part of the rows, as once, few or many counts, or as a class when the clone is expanded.

15,TRBD2,once,TRBJ2-1,TRBV9,TGTGCCAGCAGCGTAGACGGGGGGGCCTACAATGAGCAGTTCTTC,CASSVDGGAYNEQFF
12,NA,NA,TRBJ1-5,TRBV27,TGTGCCAGCAGCACGACTGGTCAGCCCCAGCATTTT,CASSTTGQPQHF
15,TRBD1,NA,TRBJ2-7,TRBV9,TGTGCCAGCAGCCCCCCTCGGGACAGAGCCTACGAGCAGTACTTC,CASSPPRDRAYEQYF
13,NA,NA,TRBJ1-1,TRBV6-5,TGTGCCAGCAGTTACGAGGCGTACACTGAAGCTTTCTTT,CASSYEAYTEAFF
15,NA,NA,TRBJ1-5,TRBV11-2,TGTGCCAGCAGCTCCACCCCGGGAGGCAATCAGCCCCAGCATTTT,CASSSTPGGNQPQHF
16,NA,NA,TRBJ2-2,TRBV5-1,TGCGCCAGCAGCTTGGGGCCCGGCAGGGATACCGGGGAGCTGTTTTTT,CASSLGPGRDTGELFF
14,NA,once,TRBJ1-3,TRBV5-1,TGCGCCAGCAGCTCTACCTACTCTGGAAACACCATATATTTT,CASSSTYSGNTIYF
14,NA,NA,TRBJ2-5,TRBV2,TGTGCCAGCGGGGGAAACAGGGCCTCAGAGACCCAGTACTTC,CASGGNRASETQYF
11,NA,NA,TRBJ2-1,TRBV20-1,TGCAGTGTGACTAGCTACAATGAGCAGTTCTTC,CSVTSYNEQFF
13,NA,NA,TRBJ2-3,TRBV7-2,TGTGCCAGCAGCCCCCGCGGTGAAGATACGCAGTATTTT,CASSPRGEDTQYF
16,TRBD1,NA,TRBJ2-1,TRBV2,TGTGCCAGCGACGTAGTAGGGACAGGACACAGGAATGAGCAGTTCTTC,CASDVVGTGHRNEQFF
15,TRBD2,NA,TRBJ2-1,TRBV10-1,TGCGCCAGCAGTGAGATTGCGGGGGGGCCGGGTGAGCAGTTCTTC,CASSEIAGGPGEQFF
15,TRBD1,NA,TRBJ1-2,TRBV6-5,TGTGCCAGCAGCTCCCTCCAACAGGGGGTCGGTGGCTACACCTTC,CASSSLQQGVGGYTF
18,TRBD2,NA,TRBJ2-5,TRBV5-1,TGCGCCAGCAGCATTATAGCGGGGGTGGGGTTAGGCCAAGAGACCCAGTACTTC,CASSIIAGVGLGQETQYF
16,TRBD1,few,TRBJ1-5,TRBV6-6,TGTGCCAGCAGACCTGGACAGGGCGTAAGCAATCAGCCCCAGCATTTT,CASRPGQGVSNQPQHF
13,NA,NA,TRBJ1-5,TRBV10-1,TGCGCCAGCAGCCAGGGTGGGAATCAGCCCCAGCATTTT,CASSQGGNQPQHF
12,NA,NA,TRBJ2-5,TRBV29-1,TGCAGCGTTGATCCCGGAGGGGAGACCCAGTACTTC,CSVDPGGETQYF
14,TRBD2,once,TRBJ2-5,TRBV2,TGTGCCAGCAGTTTAGCGGGGGAGGGGGAGACCCAGTACTTC,CASSLAGEGETQYF
14,NA,once,TRBJ1-6,TRBV10-3,TGTGCCATCAGCGTTGGGGAAGGGAGTTCACCCCTCCACTTT,CAISVGEGSSPLHF
12,NA,NA,TRBJ2-7,TRBV3-1/TRBV3-2,TGTGCCAGCAGTCAAACCCCACTCGAGCAGTACTTC,CASSQTPLEQYF
12,NA,NA,TRBJ1-1,TRBV30,TGTGCCTGGAGTTTAATGAACACTGAAGCTTTCTTT,CAWSLMNTEAFF
15,TRBD1,few,TRBJ1-2,TRBV28,TGTGCCAGCAGTTTGGCGGGAGGGGGCGATTATGGCTACACCTTC,CASSLAGGGDYGYTF